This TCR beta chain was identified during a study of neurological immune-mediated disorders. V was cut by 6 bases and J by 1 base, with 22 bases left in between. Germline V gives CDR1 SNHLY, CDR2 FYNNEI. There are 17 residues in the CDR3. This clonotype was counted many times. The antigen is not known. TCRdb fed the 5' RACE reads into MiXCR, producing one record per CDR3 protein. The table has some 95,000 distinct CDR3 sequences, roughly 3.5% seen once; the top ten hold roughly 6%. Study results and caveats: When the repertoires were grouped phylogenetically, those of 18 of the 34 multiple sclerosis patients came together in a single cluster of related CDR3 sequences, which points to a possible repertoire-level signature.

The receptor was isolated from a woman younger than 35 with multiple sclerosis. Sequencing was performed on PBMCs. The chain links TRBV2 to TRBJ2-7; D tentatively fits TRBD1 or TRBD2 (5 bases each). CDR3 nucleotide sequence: TGTGCCAGCAGCGAGGGGACGGACGGACGTCAATCCTACGAGCAGTACTTC. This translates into CASSEGTDGRQSYEQYF.